The clone carrying this TCR beta chain was counted a few times. The length of the CDR3 is 16 residues. Looked up from germline, CDR1 is SGHNT and CDR2 is YYREEE (reference sequence). V shed 3 bases and J shed 1 base, with 14 bases lying between them. The data were taken from a study of shared clonotypes between healthy human individuals. The method was immunoSEQ multiplex PCR; TCRdb's version includes in-frame clones alone and lacks a portion of them. This sample has around 1.1 million clones, with 70% to 80% found just once. The clonotype comes from a man aged 18 to 35 in good health. Some clones in this sample may be carry-over from other donors' samples. The genes are TRBV5-4 and TRBJ2-1; weak D call: TRBD2 (6 bases). Material for sequencing was memory CD4+ T cells from PBMCs. The subset: CD45RA-negative fraction. CDR3 in DNA: TGTGCCAGCAGCTCCGGCTCCGGGAGATCCTACAATGAGCAGTTCTTC. Translating it yields CASSSGSGRSYNEQFF.